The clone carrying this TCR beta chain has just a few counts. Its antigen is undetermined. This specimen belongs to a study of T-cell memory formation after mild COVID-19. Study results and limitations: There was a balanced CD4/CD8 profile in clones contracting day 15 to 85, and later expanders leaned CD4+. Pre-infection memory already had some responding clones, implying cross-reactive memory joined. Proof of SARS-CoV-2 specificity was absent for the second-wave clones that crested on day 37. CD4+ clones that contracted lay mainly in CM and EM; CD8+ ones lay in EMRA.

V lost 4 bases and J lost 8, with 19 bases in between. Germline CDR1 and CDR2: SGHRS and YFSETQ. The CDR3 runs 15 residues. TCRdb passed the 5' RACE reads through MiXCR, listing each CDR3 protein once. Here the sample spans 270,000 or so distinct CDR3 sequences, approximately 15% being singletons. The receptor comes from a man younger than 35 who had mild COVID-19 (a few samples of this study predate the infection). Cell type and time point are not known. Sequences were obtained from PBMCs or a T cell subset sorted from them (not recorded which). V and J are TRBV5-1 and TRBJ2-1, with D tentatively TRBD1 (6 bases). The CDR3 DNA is TGCGCCAGCAGCCCTAGACAGGTAATCCGGGATGAGCAGTTCTTC. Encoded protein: CASSPRQVIRDEQFF.